This T cell receptor (beta chain) was found in a study of CD8 T cells in Susac syndrome. The authors reverse transcribed roughly 0.45 to 1 ug RNA with random hexamers. With immunoSEQ multiplex PCR, TCR beta CDR3 was amplified across 54 Vbeta and 13 Jbeta. TCRdb reprocessed the immunoSEQ multiplex PCR reads via MiXCR and lists one record per CDR3 protein. The sample has some 120,000 distinct CDR3 sequences, 93% seen once. Germline loops: CDR1 MNHNS, CDR2 SASEGT. Deletions cut 6 bases from V and 2 bases from J, with 10 bases between. The CDR3 runs to 13 residues. From blood CD8+ and CD4+ T cells, the TCR beta chain was sequenced. The patients who served as multiple sclerosis controls were treatment-naive and had stable or active relapsing-remitting disease that fulfilled the revised McDonald criteria.

Sequenced: CD8+ T cells from PBMCs. This chain links TRBV6-1 with TRBJ1-1; D is unclear. The clonotype was recovered from a human donor with multiple sclerosis. CDR3 in amino acids: CASSPRKNTEAFF. The CDR3 coding sequence is TGTGCCAGCAGCCCCAGGAAAAACACTGAAGCTTTCTTT.